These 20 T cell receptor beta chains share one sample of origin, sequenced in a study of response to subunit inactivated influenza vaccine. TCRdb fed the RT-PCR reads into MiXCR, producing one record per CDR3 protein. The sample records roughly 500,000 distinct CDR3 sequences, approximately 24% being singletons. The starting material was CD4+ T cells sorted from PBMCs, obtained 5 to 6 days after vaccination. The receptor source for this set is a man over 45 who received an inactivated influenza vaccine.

CDR3 in DNA: TGTGCCAGCACTGAGAGGGGGGGCAACACCGGGGAGCTGTTTTTT. Translated, it gives CASTERGGNTGELFF. The chain carries TRBV4-2 and TRBJ2-2; D is possibly TRBD2 (7 bases). The germline V gene has CDR1 LGHNA and CDR2 YNFKEQ. This CDR3 is 15 amino acids long. V was pared by 7 bases and J by 2 bases, with 14 bases between.

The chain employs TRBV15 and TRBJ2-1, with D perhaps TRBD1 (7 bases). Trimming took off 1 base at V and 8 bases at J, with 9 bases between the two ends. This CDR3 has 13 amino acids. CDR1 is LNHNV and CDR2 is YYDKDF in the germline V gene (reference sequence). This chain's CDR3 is CATSRAGGYEQFF. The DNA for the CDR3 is TGTGCCACCAGCAGAGCAGGGGGGTATGAGCAGTTCTTC.

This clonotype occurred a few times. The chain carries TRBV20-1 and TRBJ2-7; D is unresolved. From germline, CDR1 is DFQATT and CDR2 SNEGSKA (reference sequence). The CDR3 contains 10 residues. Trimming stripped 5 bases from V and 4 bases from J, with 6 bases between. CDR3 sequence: CSARKYEQYF. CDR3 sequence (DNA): TGCAGTGCTCGCAAATACGAGCAGTACTTC.

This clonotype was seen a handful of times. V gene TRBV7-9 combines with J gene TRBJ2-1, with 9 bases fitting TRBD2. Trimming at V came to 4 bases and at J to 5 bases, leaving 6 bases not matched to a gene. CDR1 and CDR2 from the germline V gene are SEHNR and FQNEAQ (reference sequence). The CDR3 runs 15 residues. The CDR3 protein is CASSSAGGVHNEQFF. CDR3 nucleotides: TGTGCCAGCAGCTCAGCGGGAGGTGTCCACAATGAGCAGTTCTTC.

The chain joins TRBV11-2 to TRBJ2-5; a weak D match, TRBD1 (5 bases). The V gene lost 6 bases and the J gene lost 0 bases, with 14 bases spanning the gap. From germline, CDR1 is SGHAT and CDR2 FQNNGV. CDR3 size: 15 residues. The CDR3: CASRRLRGNQETQYF. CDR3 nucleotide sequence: TGTGCCAGCAGGCGGTTAAGGGGCAACCAAGAGACCCAGTACTTC.

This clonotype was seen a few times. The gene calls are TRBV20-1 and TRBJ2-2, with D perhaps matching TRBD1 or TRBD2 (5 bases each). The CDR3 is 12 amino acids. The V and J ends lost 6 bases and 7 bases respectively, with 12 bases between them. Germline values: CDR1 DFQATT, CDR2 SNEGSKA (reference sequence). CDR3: CSATRGVGELFF. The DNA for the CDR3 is TGCAGTGCCACCCGAGGGGTCGGGGAGCTGTTTTTT.

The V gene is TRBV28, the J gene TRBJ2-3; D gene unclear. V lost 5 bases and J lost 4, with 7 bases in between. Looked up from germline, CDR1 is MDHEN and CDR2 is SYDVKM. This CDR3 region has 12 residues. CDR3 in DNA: TGTGCCAGCAGTAAGCAAGCAGATACGCAGTATTTT. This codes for CASSKQADTQYF.

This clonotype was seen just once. The CDR3 here is CASSWRTTDTQYF. The CDR3, as DNA: TGCGCCAGCAGCTGGCGTACGACAGATACGCAGTATTTT. J is TRBJ2-3 and V is TRBV4-1; D is undetermined. The V gene's germline CDR1 is MGHRA and CDR2 YSYEKL. The V gene lost 5 bases and the J gene lost 3 bases, with 9 bases spanning the gap. The CDR3 totals 13 residues.

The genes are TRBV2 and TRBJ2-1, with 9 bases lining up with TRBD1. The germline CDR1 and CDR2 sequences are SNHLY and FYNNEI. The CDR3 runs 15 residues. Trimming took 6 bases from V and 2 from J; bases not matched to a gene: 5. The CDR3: CASRAGQGAYNEQFF. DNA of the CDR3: TGTGCCAGCAGGGCGGGACAGGGAGCCTACAATGAGCAGTTCTTC.

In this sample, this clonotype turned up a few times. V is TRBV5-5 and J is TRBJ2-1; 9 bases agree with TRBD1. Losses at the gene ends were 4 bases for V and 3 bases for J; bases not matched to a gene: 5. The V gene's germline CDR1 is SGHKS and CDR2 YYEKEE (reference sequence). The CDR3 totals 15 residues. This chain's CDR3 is CASSRQGGVYNEQFF. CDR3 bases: TGTGCCAGCAGCCGACAGGGGGGGGTCTACAATGAGCAGTTCTTC.

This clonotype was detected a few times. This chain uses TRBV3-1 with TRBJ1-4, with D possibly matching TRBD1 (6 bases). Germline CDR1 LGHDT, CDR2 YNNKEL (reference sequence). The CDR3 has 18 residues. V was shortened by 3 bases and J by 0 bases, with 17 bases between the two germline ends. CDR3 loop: CASSQELQGEATNEKLFF. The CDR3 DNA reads TGTGCCAGCAGCCAGGAGCTACAGGGAGAGGCAACTAATGAAAAACTGTTTTTT.

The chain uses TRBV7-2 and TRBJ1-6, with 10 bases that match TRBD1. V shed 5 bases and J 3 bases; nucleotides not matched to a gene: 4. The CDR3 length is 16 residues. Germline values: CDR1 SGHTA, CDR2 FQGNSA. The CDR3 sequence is CASSKGQGFYNSPLHF. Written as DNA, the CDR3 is TGTGCCAGCAGCAAGGGACAGGGGTTCTATAATTCACCCCTCCACTTT.

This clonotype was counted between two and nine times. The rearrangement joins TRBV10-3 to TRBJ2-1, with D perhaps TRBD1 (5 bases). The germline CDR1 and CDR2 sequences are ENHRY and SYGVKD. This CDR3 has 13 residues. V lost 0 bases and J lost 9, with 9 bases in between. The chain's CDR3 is CAISESAGIEQFF. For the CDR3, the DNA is TGTGCCATCAGTGAGTCTGCAGGGATTGAGCAGTTCTTC.

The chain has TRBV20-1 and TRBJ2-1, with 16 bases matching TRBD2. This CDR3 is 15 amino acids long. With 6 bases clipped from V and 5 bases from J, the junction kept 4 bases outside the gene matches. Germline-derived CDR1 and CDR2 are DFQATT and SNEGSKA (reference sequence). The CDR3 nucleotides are TGCAGTGCCGGGACTAGCGGGAGGGTTGACAATGAGCAGTTCTTC. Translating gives CSAGTSGRVDNEQFF.

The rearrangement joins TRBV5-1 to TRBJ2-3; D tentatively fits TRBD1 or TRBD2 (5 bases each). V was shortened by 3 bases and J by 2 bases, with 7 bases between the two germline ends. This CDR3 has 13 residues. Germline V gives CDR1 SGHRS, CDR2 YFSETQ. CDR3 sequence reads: CASSWGFTDTQYF. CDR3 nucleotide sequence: TGCGCCAGCAGCTGGGGGTTCACAGATACGCAGTATTTT. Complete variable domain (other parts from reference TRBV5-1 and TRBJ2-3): KAGVTQTPRYLIKTRGQQVTLSCSPISGHRSVSWYQQTPGQGLQFLFEYFSETQRNKGNFPGRFSGRQFSNSRSEMNVSTLELGDSALYLCASSWGFTDTQYFGPGTRLTVL.

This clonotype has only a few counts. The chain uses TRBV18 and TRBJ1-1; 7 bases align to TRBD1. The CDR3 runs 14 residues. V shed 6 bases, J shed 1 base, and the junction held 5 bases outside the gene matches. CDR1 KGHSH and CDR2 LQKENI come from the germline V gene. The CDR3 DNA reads TGTGCCAGCTCCGGGAGGACAGGGAACACTGAAGCTTTCTTT. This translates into CASSGRTGNTEAFF.

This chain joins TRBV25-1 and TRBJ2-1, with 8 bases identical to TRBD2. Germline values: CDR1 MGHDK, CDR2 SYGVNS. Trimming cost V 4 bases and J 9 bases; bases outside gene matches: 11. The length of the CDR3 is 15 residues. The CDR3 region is CASSVLAGGKGEQFF. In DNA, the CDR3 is TGTGCCAGCAGTGTGCTAGCGGGTGGGAAGGGTGAGCAGTTCTTC. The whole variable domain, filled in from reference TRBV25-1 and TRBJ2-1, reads EADIYQTPRYLVIGTGKKITLECSQTMGHDKMYWYQQDPGMELHLIHYSYGVNSTEKGDLSSESTVSRIRTEHFPLTLESARPSHTSQYLCASSVLAGGKGEQFFGPGTRLTVL.

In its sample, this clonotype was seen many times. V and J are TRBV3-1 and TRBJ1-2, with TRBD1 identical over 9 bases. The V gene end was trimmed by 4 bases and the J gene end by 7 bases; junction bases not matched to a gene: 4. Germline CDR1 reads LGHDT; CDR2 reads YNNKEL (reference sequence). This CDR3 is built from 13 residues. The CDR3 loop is CASSPGQGSGYTF. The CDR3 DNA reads TGTGCCAGCAGCCCCGGACAGGGGAGTGGCTACACCTTC.

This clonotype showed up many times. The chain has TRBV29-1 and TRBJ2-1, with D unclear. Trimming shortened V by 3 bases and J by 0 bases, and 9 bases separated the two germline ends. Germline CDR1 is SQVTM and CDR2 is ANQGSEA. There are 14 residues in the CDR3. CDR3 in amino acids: CSVDRASSYNEQFF. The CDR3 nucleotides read TGCAGCGTTGACCGGGCGAGCTCCTACAATGAGCAGTTCTTC.

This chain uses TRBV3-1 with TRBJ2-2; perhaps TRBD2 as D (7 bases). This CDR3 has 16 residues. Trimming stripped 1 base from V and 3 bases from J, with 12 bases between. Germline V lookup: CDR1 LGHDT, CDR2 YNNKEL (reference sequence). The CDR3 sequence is CASSQVVGGDTGELFF. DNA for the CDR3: TGTGCCAGCAGCCAAGTGGTAGGGGGGGACACCGGGGAGCTGTTTTTT.